One and the same sample provided the 2 T cell receptor beta chains below, sequenced in a study of beta chain features in type 1 diabetes. Findings of the study overall: Moderate yet significant TCRB CDR3 shortening was seen in Type 1 diabetes patients in all four CD4+ subsets.

The antigens of these receptors remain unknown. TCRB transcripts that were expressed got sequenced, as all of the isolated RNA had been reverse transcribed. Using immunoSEQ multiplex PCR, the repertoire was profiled, and TCRdb retains in-frame clones only, with some absent. Seen here are roughly 700,000 clones, around an eighth observed once, and the top ten hold 0.02% to 0.025%. Sequencing used naive CD4+ T cells from blood. Receptors originate from a man aged 18-30 years with type 1 diabetes.

The chain joins TRBV6-1 to TRBJ2-5; 8 bases are a match to TRBD2. Germline V gene data show CDR1 as MNHNS and CDR2 as SASEGT. V shed 1 base, J shed 3 bases, and the junction held 7 bases outside the gene matches. CDR3 length: 16 amino acids. This CDR3 reads CASSEVEGGGKETQYF. The CDR3 DNA follows: TGTGCCAGCAGTGAAGTTGAGGGCGGGGGGAAAGAGACCCAGTACTTC.

This clone was detected a few times. The chain carries TRBV14 and TRBJ1-2; 8 bases fit TRBD1. The CDR3 runs to 14 residues. CDR1 is SGHDN, CDR2 FVKESK, per germline. After removal of 4 bases from V and 4 bases from J, the junction contained 5 bases not matched to a gene. The DNA of the CDR3 is TGTGCCAGCAGCCTACAGGGGGGCCCCTATGGCTACACCTTC. Translated, it gives CASSLQGGPYGYTF. Full variable domain (rest looked up from reference TRBV14 and TRBJ1-2): EAGVTQFPSHSVIEKGQTVTLRCDPISGHDNLYWYRRVMGKEIKFLLHFVKESKQDESGMPNNRFLAERTGGTYSTLKVQPAELEDSGVYFCASSLQGGPYGYTFGSGTRLTVV.